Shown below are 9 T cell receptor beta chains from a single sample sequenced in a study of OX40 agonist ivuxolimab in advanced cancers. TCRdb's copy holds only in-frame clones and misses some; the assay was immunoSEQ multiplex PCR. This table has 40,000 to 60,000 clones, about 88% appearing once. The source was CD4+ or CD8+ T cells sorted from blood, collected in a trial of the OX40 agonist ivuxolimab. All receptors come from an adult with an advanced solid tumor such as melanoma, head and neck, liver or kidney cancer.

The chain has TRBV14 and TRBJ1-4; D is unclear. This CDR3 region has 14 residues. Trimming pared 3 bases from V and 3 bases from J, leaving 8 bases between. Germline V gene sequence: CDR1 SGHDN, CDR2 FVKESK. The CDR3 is CASSHSSANEKLFF. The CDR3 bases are TGTGCCAGCAGCCACAGCTCGGCTAATGAAAAACTGTTTTTT.

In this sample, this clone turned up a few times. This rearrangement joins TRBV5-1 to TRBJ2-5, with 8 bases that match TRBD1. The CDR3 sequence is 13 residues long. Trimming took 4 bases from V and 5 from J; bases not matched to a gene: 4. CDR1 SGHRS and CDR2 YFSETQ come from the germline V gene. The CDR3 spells CASSRGQGETQYF. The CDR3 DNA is TGCGCCAGCAGCCGCGGACAGGGTGAGACCCAGTACTTC.

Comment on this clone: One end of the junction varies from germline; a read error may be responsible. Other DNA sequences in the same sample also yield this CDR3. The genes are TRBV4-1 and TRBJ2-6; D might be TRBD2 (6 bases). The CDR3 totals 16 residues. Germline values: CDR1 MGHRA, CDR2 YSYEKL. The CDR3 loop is CASSQVGGAGANVLTF. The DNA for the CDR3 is TGCGCCAGCAGCCAAGTGGGGGGAGCTGGGGCCAACGTTCTGACTTTC.

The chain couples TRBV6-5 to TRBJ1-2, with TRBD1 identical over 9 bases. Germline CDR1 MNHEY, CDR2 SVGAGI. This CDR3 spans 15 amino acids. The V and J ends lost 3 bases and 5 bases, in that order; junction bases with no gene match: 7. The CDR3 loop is CASSYKGQGIYGYTF. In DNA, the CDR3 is TGTGCCAGCAGTTATAAAGGACAGGGGATTTATGGCTACACCTTC.

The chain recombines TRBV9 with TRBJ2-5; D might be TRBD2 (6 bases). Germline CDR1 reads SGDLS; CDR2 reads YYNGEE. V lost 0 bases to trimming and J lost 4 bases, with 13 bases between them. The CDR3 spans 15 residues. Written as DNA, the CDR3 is TGTGCCAGCAGCGTAGGGGGCGGGATTGGAGAGACCCAGTACTTC. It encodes CASSVGGGIGETQYF.

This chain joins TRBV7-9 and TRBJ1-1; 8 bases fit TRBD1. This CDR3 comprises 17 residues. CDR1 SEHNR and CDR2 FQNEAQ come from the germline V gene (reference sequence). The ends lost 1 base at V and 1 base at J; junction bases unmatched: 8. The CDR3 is CASSLDDRGYANTEAFF. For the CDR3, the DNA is TGTGCCAGCAGCTTAGACGACAGGGGCTATGCGAACACTGAAGCTTTCTTT.

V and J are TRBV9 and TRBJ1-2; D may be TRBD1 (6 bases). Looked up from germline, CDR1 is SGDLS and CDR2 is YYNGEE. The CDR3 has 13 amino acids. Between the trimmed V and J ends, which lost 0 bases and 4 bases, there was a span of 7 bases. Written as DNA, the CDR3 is TGTGCCAGCAGCGTAGGGACAGTCTATGGCTACACCTTC. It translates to CASSVGTVYGYTF.

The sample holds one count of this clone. Written as DNA, the CDR3 is TGCAGCGTTGGAACAGGGGGATATGGCTACACCTTC. Protein sequence: CSVGTGGYGYTF. This sequence joins TRBV29-1 and TRBJ1-2; 8 bases agree with TRBD1. Germline V gene sequence: CDR1 SQVTM, CDR2 ANQGSEA. The CDR3 totals 12 residues. With V trimmed by 4 bases and J by 5 bases, 3 bases remained unmatched.

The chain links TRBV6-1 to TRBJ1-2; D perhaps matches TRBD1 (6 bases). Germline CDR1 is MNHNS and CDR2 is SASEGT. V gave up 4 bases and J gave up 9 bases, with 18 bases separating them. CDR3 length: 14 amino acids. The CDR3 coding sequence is TGTGCCAGCAGTGGGGACACCCGGCTATTAAGCTACACCTTC. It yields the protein CASSGDTRLLSYTF.